These 27 T cell receptor beta chains share one sample of origin, sequenced in a study of T cells in Graves' hyperthyroidism and ophthalmopathy. Researchers took RNA transcripts and amplified the TCR beta CDR3 regions from them. Carried out on the TCR CDR3, a first-round RT-PCR used the HTBI primer set. TCRdb reprocessed the multiplex PCR reads via MiXCR and lists one record per CDR3 protein. Among fewer than 400,000 distinct CDR3 sequences listed, approximately 14% were seen once. Sequenced input: blood. All receptors derive from a woman aged 18-29 years with Graves' hyperthyroidism that later progressed to Graves' ophthalmopathy.

This clonotype was picked up many times. The chain links TRBV30 to TRBJ1-1, with D perhaps TRBD1 (6 bases). This CDR3 spans 13 amino acids. Germline V gene lookup returns CDR1 GTSNPN and CDR2 SVGIG (reference sequence). V was shortened by 0 bases and J by 5 bases, with 10 bases between the two germline ends. Written as DNA, the CDR3 is TGTGCCTGGAGTGTAACAGGGAGAACTGAAGCTTTCTTT. Its protein is CAWSVTGRTEAFF.

In this sample, this clonotype turned up many times. The rearrangement joins TRBV3-1 to TRBJ2-1, with a tentative D call TRBD1 (5 bases). The CDR3 is 14 residues long. In germline, CDR1 is LGHDT, CDR2 YNNKEL (reference sequence). Trimming took off 3 bases at V and 6 bases at J, with 12 bases between the two ends. The CDR3: CASSQGRVSNEQFF. The CDR3 DNA reads TGTGCCAGCAGCCAGGGCAGGGTGAGCAATGAGCAGTTCTTC.

Ten or more counts support this clonotype. V and J are TRBV3-1 and TRBJ2-5, with D perhaps matching TRBD1 or TRBD2 (6 bases each). Between the trimmed V and J ends, which lost 5 bases and 1 base, there was a span of 17 bases. Per the germline V gene, CDR1 is LGHDT and CDR2 is YNNKEL (reference sequence). This CDR3 has 16 residues. CDR3 in amino acids: CASSKGGRGVQETQYF. The CDR3 nucleotides are TGTGCCAGCAGCAAAGGGGGGAGAGGGGTCCAAGAGACCCAGTACTTC.

This clonotype has just a few counts. With a much larger clone just one base away, this may be a read error. This rearrangement joins TRBV20-1 to TRBJ1-5; D not resolved. Germline CDR1 is DFQATT and CDR2 is SNEGSKA (reference sequence). The CDR3 runs to 12 residues. The CDR3 DNA reads TGCAGTGCTAGAGACTTCAATCAGTCCCAGCATTTT. As protein: CSARDFNQSQHF.

This clonotype came up many times. The chain has TRBV11-2 and TRBJ2-7, with a weak D call TRBD1 (5 bases). The V end lost 0 bases, the J end lost 0 bases, and 9 bases lay between the germline ends. Germline CDR1 SGHAT, CDR2 FQNNGV. There are 15 residues in the CDR3. The DNA for the CDR3 is TGTGCCAGCAGCTTAGAAGGGGCACCCTCCTACGAGCAGTACTTC. The encoded protein is CASSLEGAPSYEQYF.

This clonotype was counted ten times or more. The junction departs from the called germline gene at one end, perhaps through a read error. The chain uses TRBV7-7 and TRBJ2-1, with 11 bases matching TRBD2. The CDR3 is made up of 16 amino acids. CDR1 and CDR2 from the germline V gene are SSHAT and FNYEAQ (reference sequence). The CDR3 loop reads CASSLGPGLAANEQFF. CDR3 in DNA: TGTGCTAGCAGCTTAGGCCCGGGACTAGCGGCCAATGAGCAGTTCTTC.

The chain uses TRBV4-1 and TRBJ2-1, with TRBD2 matching over 8 bases. V lost 0 bases and J lost 8; bases outside the gene matches: 6. The CDR3 has 15 amino acids. Germline V gene lookup returns CDR1 MGHRA and CDR2 YSYEKL. CDR3 protein: CASSQDLGTSDEQFF. The CDR3 coding sequence is TGCGCCAGCAGCCAAGATCTAGGGACTAGTGATGAGCAGTTCTTC.

Notes on this clonotype: A read error is possible here, since a much larger clone lies one base away. The chain carries TRBV18 and TRBJ2-1; TRBD2 matches 10 bases. CDR3 length: 16 amino acids. Per germline, CDR1 KGHSH and CDR2 LQKENI. DNA for the CDR3: TGTGCCAGCTCACCGGCTAGCGGGAGTCTGGGGAATGGGCAGTTCTTC. Translated, it gives CASSPASGSLGNGQFF.

This clonotype was detected many times. The gene calls are TRBV2 and TRBJ2-5; 9 bases line up with TRBD1. Looked up from germline, CDR1 is SNHLY and CDR2 is FYNNEI. V dropped 5 bases and J dropped 5; count of bases not matched to a gene: 9. This CDR3 has 15 residues. CDR3 nucleotides: TGTGCCAGCAGTCAAGGACAGGGGATGGGGGAGACCCAGTACTTC. This sequence encodes CASSQGQGMGETQYF.

This clonotype was counted at least ten times. V and J are TRBV30 and TRBJ2-7, with TRBD1 identical over 7 bases. V lost 2 bases and J lost 7; bases outside the gene matches: 8. Germline V gene lookup returns CDR1 GTSNPN and CDR2 SVGIG (reference sequence). The CDR3 extends over 13 amino acids. CDR3 nucleotide sequence: TGTGCCTGGAGTCGGGACAGTGGGTGGGAGCAGTACTTC. It yields the protein CAWSRDSGWEQYF.

This clonotype was detected many times. The chain is built from TRBV10-3 and TRBJ2-1, with 13 bases aligning to TRBD2. CDR1 is ENHRY and CDR2 is SYGVKD in the germline V gene. There are 15 residues in the CDR3. V was pared by 6 bases and J by 5 bases, with 4 bases of the junction left unmatched. The CDR3 region has the DNA TGTGCCATCAGGCCCGGACTAGCGGGGGACAATGAGCAGTTCTTC. Residues: CAIRPGLAGDNEQFF.

This clonotype was seen many times. The chain joins TRBV28 to TRBJ2-6; D gene ambiguous. V dropped 4 bases and J dropped 0 bases, with 10 bases sitting between them. Germline V gene lookup returns CDR1 MDHEN and CDR2 SYDVKM. The length of the CDR3 is 16 residues. CDR3 sequence reads: CASSSPWGSGANVLTF. In DNA, the CDR3 is TGTGCCAGCAGTTCCCCATGGGGCTCTGGGGCCAACGTCCTGACTTTC. The entire variable domain, with the rest obtained from reference TRBV28 and TRBJ2-6, is as follows: DVKVTQSSRYLVKRTGEKVFLECVQDMDHENMFWYRQDPGLGLRLIYFSYDVKMKEKGDIPEGYSVSREKKERFSLILESASTNQTSMYLCASSSPWGSGANVLTFGAGSRLTVL.

CDR3 in amino acids: CASSRKKETQYF. CDR3 sequence (DNA): TGTGCCAGCAGCCGAAAGAAAGAGACCCAGTACTTC. The rearrangement joins TRBV6-1 to TRBJ2-5; D remains ambiguous. Germline assignment: CDR1 MNHNS and CDR2 SASEGT. V lost 6 bases to trimming and J lost 3 bases, with 8 bases between them. The CDR3 runs 12 residues.

There are many counts of this clonotype. J is TRBJ2-7 and V is TRBV6-5, with D perhaps matching TRBD1 (5 bases). V was shortened by 2 bases and J by 5 bases, with 7 bases between the two germline ends. Germline V gene sequence: CDR1 MNHEY, CDR2 SVGAGI. The CDR3 is 12 residues long. CDR3 DNA: TGTGCCAGCAGTTACCAGGGTAACGAGCAGTACTTC. As protein: CASSYQGNEQYF.

The chain joins TRBV6-1 to TRBJ2-3; 8 bases line up with TRBD2. The CDR3 covers 16 residues. The germline V gene has CDR1 MNHNS and CDR2 SASEGT. With 5 bases clipped from V and 5 bases from J, the junction kept 12 bases outside the gene matches. CDR3 residues: CASSPSVGRGGDTQYF. CDR3 sequence (DNA): TGTGCCAGCAGTCCTTCGGTCGGGAGGGGGGGAGATACGCAGTATTTT.

The chain combines TRBV5-4 with TRBJ2-3; 10 nucleotides align to TRBD2. The length of the CDR3 is 14 residues. V gave up 10 bases and J gave up 0 bases; unmatched junction bases: 5. Germline assignment: CDR1 SGHNT and CDR2 YYREEE (reference sequence). CDR3 protein: CAGGLAASTDTQYF. CDR3 nucleotide sequence: TGTGCCGGAGGACTAGCGGCTAGCACAGATACGCAGTATTTT.

This clonotype was recorded at least ten times. J is TRBJ1-1 and V is TRBV20-1, with D perhaps matching TRBD1 (5 bases). Trimming removed 6 bases at V and 4 bases at J, with 18 bases between. This CDR3 is 14 amino acids long. Per the germline V gene, CDR1 is DFQATT and CDR2 is SNEGSKA (reference sequence). This CDR3 is CSAGEGWASTEAFF. CDR3 bases: TGCAGTGCCGGTGAGGGGTGGGCGAGCACTGAAGCTTTCTTT.

This clonotype has more than one count but fewer than ten. J is TRBJ2-2 and V is TRBV7-2; the match to TRBD1 covers 9 bases. The germline CDR1 and CDR2 sequences are SGHTA and FQGNSA. The CDR3 has 17 residues. The J segment lost 6 bases and the V segment lost 4 bases, leaving 12 bases of the junction unmatched. The DNA of the CDR3 is TGTGCCAGCAGCTCTAACAGGGGGCAAATTCGGCCCGGGGAGCTGTTTTTT. Encoded protein: CASSSNRGQIRPGELFF.

This clonotype was counted between two and nine times. The chain recombines TRBV20-1 with TRBJ2-4; 10 bases line up with TRBD2. The CDR3 is made up of 16 amino acids. Germline lookup yields CDR1 DFQATT and CDR2 SNEGSKA (reference sequence). V dropped 3 bases and J dropped 9; count of bases not matched to a gene: 14. Here the CDR3 reads CSASLEGLAGVSIQYF. DNA of the CDR3: TGCAGTGCTAGTTTAGAGGGGCTAGCGGGAGTCAGCATTCAGTACTTC.

The chain is built from TRBV12-3 or TRBV12-4 and TRBJ2-7; D may match TRBD1 or TRBD2 (6 bases each). V lost 1 base and J lost 4, with 14 bases in between. The CDR3 runs 15 residues. The CDR3 sequence: CASSLEVGAGYEQYF. The DNA of the CDR3 is TGTGCCAGCAGTTTAGAGGTGGGGGCGGGATACGAGCAGTACTTC.

This clonotype was seen many times. This chain uses TRBV7-2 with TRBJ2-1; D unclear. Trimming took off 5 bases at V and 4 bases at J, with 27 bases between the two ends. The CDR3 totals 19 residues. Germline values: CDR1 SGHTA, CDR2 FQGNSA. The CDR3 here is CASSTDPVLRVYPYNEQFF. The CDR3 DNA follows: TGTGCCAGCAGCACTGACCCAGTTTTGCGAGTTTATCCGTACAATGAGCAGTTCTTC.

CDR3 in DNA: TGTGCCAGTTTCGAGGGGCAAGAGACCCAGTACTTC. As protein: CASFEGQETQYF. The chain carries TRBV19 and TRBJ2-5, with D perhaps TRBD1 or TRBD2 (5 bases each). The germline gives CDR1 LNHDA, CDR2 SQIVND (reference sequence). The CDR3 consists of 12 residues. V gave up 8 bases and J gave up 2 bases, with 9 bases separating them. The full variable domain, with the rest looked up from reference TRBV19 and TRBJ2-5, is DGGITQSPKYLFRKEGQNVTLSCEQNLNHDAMYWYRQDPGQGLRLIYYSQIVNDFQKGDIAEGYSVSREKKESFPLTVTSAQKNPTAFYLCASFEGQETQYFGPGTRLLVL.

In this sample, this clonotype turned up many times. V usage is TRBV30 and J usage is TRBJ2-3, with D tentatively TRBD1 (5 bases). This CDR3 comprises 12 residues. V lost 4 bases and J lost 5, with 10 bases in between. CDR1 and CDR2 (germline): GTSNPN, SVGIG (reference sequence). The CDR3 nucleotides are TGTGCCTGGAAGGAGACAGTAGATACGCAGTATTTT. It yields the protein CAWKETVDTQYF.

V is TRBV4-2 and J is TRBJ2-1; 7 bases are a match to TRBD2. Germline V gene data show CDR1 as LGHNA and CDR2 as YNFKEQ. The CDR3 sequence is 17 residues long. The ends lost 1 base at V and 4 bases at J; junction bases unmatched: 10. CDR3 DNA sequence: TGTGCCAGCAGCCAAGCTCACGGAGCGGGGATATACAATGAGCAGTTCTTC. It translates to CASSQAHGAGIYNEQFF.

Comments on this clonotype: The junction and the germline gene differ at one end; a read error may be behind it. The rearrangement uses TRBV20-1 and TRBJ2-3; 12 bases align to TRBD2. The CDR3 consists of 14 residues. The germline V gene encodes CDR1 DFQATT and CDR2 SNEGSKA (reference sequence). CDR3 nucleotides: TGCAGTGCCTCGCTAGCGGGAGGGCCGGATACGCGGTATTTT. Residues: CSASLAGGPDTRYF.

To note about this clonotype: An end of the junction does not agree with germline; a read error may underlie this. The chain combines TRBV5-6 with TRBJ2-7; TRBD1 aligns across 7 bases. CDR1 is SGHDT and CDR2 is YYEEEE in the germline V gene. This CDR3 contains 14 residues. The CDR3 here is CASSLGRTGYGQYF. The CDR3 DNA is TGTGCCAGCAGCTTGGGACGGACAGGCTACGGGCAGTACTTC.

This clonotype came up a few times. This chain uses TRBV7-2 with TRBJ2-5; no reliable D call. The CDR3 spans 13 residues. With 4 bases removed from V and 4 bases from J, the gap between germline ends came to 10 bases. Germline V gene sequence: CDR1 SGHTA, CDR2 FQGNSA. DNA of the CDR3: TGTGCCAGCAGCTCCACAATAGTAGAGACCCAGTACTTC. Translating it yields CASSSTIVETQYF. Together with reference TRBV7-2 and TRBJ2-5, the CDR3 gives the full variable domain: GAGVSQSPSNKVTEKGKDVELRCDPISGHTALYWYRQSLGQGLEFLIYFQGNSAPDKSGLPSDRFSAERTGGSVSTLTIQRTQQEDSAVYLCASSSTIVETQYFGPGTRLLVL.